These T cell receptor beta chains were read from a single sample in a study of T cell repertoires in ileal Crohn's disease. The assay was immunoSEQ multiplex PCR, and TCRdb's table has in-frame clones only and misses some. This table holds roughly 14,000 clones, about 73% found once. Sequencing was done on a sample of ileal tissue. These TCRs come from an adult with Crohn's disease. CDR3s include the opening cysteine and the closing phenylalanine or tryptophan. The D gene is left open where the match is weak. Some rows mark clone size as missing; the rest say once, few, many or name a class of expanded clone.

v_gene,j_gene,abundance,d_gene,CDR3nt,CDR3aa
TRBV7-9,TRBJ2-1,.,TRBD1,TGTGCCAGCAGCTTAGTCGAGGGGGCGCGTTACAATGAGCAGTTCTTC,CASSLVEGARYNEQFF
TRBV7-9,TRBJ2-7,few,TRBD1,TGTGCCAGCAGCCCCCAGGACAGGAGCTCCTACGAGCAGTACTTC,CASSPQDRSSYEQYF
TRBV19,TRBJ2-3,.,TRBD2,TGTGCCAGTAGTATAGGTCTAGCGGCCATTGGGGATACGCAGTATTTT,CASSIGLAAIGDTQYF
TRBV5-1,TRBJ2-3,.,.,TGCGCCAGCAGCGGAGGGTTAGGGCGCACAGATACGCAGTATTTT,CASSGGLGRTDTQYF
TRBV6-5,TRBJ2-3,.,.,TGTGCCAGCAGCCCCAGGGGCGGGACAGATACGCAGTATTTT,CASSPRGGTDTQYF
TRBV7-9,TRBJ1-4,.,.,TGTGCCAGCAGCTTAGAATATCAACTGTTTTTT,CASSLEYQLFF
TRBV11-2,TRBJ2-1,few,.,TGTGCCAGCAGCCGGGGTTACAATGAGCAGTTCTTC,CASSRGYNEQFF
TRBV6-5,TRBJ2-5,.,.,TGTGCCAGCGAGAAAAAGGACACCCAGACCCAGTACTTC,CASEKKDTQTQYF
TRBV18,TRBJ1-4,few,.,TGTGCCAGCTCACGGCGGGGTGCTAATGAAAAACTGTTTTTT,CASSRRGANEKLFF
TRBV11-2,TRBJ2-7,.,TRBD1,TGTGCCAGCAGCTTGATATTCGGGGACAGCTACGAGCAGTACTTC,CASSLIFGDSYEQYF
TRBV4-1,TRBJ1-2,.,TRBD1,TGCGCCAGCAGCCAACGGGACAGGGGTAACTATGGCTACACCTTC,CASSQRDRGNYGYTF
TRBV29-1,TRBJ1-2,.,.,TGCAGCGTGGGGAGGCCTTCGGATGGCTACACCTTC,CSVGRPSDGYTF
TRBV6-1,TRBJ1-5,.,TRBD1,TGTGCCAGCAGTGCTCAGGACAGGGCATATCAGCCCCAGCATTTT,CASSAQDRAYQPQHF
TRBV6-6,TRBJ2-7,.,.,TGTGCCAGCAGTTATCTGGAGAACGAGCAGTACTTC,CASSYLENEQYF
TRBV7-7,TRBJ2-2,large,.,TGTGCTAGCAGCTTCTCAGGCGGGGAGCTGTTTTTT,CASSFSGGELFF
TRBV9,TRBJ1-1,few,TRBD1,TGTGCCAGCAGCCCAGGGGGCATGAACACTGAAGCTTTCTTT,CASSPGGMNTEAFF
TRBV5-4,TRBJ2-7,.,.,TGTGCCAGCAGCTTGGACCCGAGCTCCTACGAGCAGTACTTC,CASSLDPSSYEQYF
TRBV15,TRBJ2-2,.,.,TGTGCCACCAGCACGGGGGACAGGAACACCGGGGAGCTGTTTTTT,CATSTGDRNTGELFF
TRBV5-5,TRBJ1-1,.,.,TGTGCCAGCAGCTTCCCGGGCACCCCAACTCGAGCTTTCTTT,CASSFPGTPTRAFF
TRBV6-8,TRBJ2-1,.,TRBD1,TGTGCCAGCAGCCTAGGCGACAGGGGGCAATCGAATGAGCAGTTCTTC,CASSLGDRGQSNEQFF
TRBV5-1,TRBJ1-2,.,TRBD1,TGCGCCAGCAGCCAACAGACAGGGAGTAACTATGGCTACACCTTC,CASSQQTGSNYGYTF
TRBV27,TRBJ1-1,.,.,TGTGCCAGCAGTCCAACGGGGGGCATGAACACTGAAGCTTTCTTT,CASSPTGGMNTEAFF
TRBV4-2,TRBJ2-1,.,TRBD1,TGTGCCAGCAGCCCCCGAGGGCAGGGGGACCTAGAGCAGTTCTTC,CASSPRGQGDLEQFF
TRBV5-5,TRBJ2-7,.,.,TGTGCCAGCAGCCTGGGTTTGGGAATAGAATCCTACGAGCAGTACTTC,CASSLGLGIESYEQYF
TRBV11-2,TRBJ1-2,few,TRBD1,TGTGCCAGCAGCCGAACAGGGGGCGCCAACTATGGCTACACCTTC,CASSRTGGANYGYTF
TRBV11-2,TRBJ1-6,.,.,TGTGCCAGCAGCTTAGTTAGGGCAATCGGGACACCCCTCCACTTT,CASSLVRAIGTPLHF
TRBV15,TRBJ2-5,.,.,TGTGCCACCAGCAGAGATGGCGGGGGCGGAGAGACCCAGTACTTC,CATSRDGGGGETQYF
TRBV2,TRBJ2-7,.,TRBD2,TGTGCCAGCAGCCCCACGTGGGGGGGGTGGTACGAGCAGTACTTC,CASSPTWGGWYEQYF
TRBV5-4,TRBJ2-1,once,.,TGTGCCAGCAAAGTGTCGGGGGGCCCTTCCTACAATGAGCAGTTCTTC,CASKVSGGPSYNEQFF
TRBV29-1,TRBJ1-2,few,TRBD1,TGCAGCGCTACCGGGACAGAAGGCTATGGCTACACCTTC,CSATGTEGYGYTF
TRBV6-6,TRBJ2-3,.,.,TGTGCCAGCAGTTTAGGGACGAGGGGCACAGATACGCAGTATTTT,CASSLGTRGTDTQYF
TRBV27,TRBJ2-5,.,.,TGTGCCAGCAGGCCTGGGAGCGGTGAGACCCAGTACTTC,CASRPGSGETQYF
TRBV7-3,TRBJ2-1,.,TRBD1,TGTGCCAGCGGACAGGGCTCCTACAATGAGCAGTTCTTC,CASGQGSYNEQFF
TRBV4-1,TRBJ1-1,.,.,TGCGCCAGCAGCATACAGGCGAACACTGAAGCTTTCTTT,CASSIQANTEAFF
TRBV28,TRBJ1-1,.,.,TGTGCCAGCATAGACAGACTGTTCATGAACACTGAAGCTTTCTTT,CASIDRLFMNTEAFF
TRBV6-1,TRBJ1-1,.,TRBD1,TGTGCCAGCAGTGTAGACAGGGATACTGAAGCTTTCTTT,CASSVDRDTEAFF
TRBV6-1,TRBJ1-2,few,TRBD1,TGTGCCAGCAGTGTCTACAGGGGAAACTATGGCTACACCTTC,CASSVYRGNYGYTF
TRBV6-5,TRBJ2-1,.,.,TGTGCCAGCAGTGTCACAGGGAATGAGCAGTTCTTC,CASSVTGNEQFF
TRBV30,TRBJ1-3,.,.,TGTGCCTGGATAGGCGGTACACAAGATGGAAACACCATATATTTT,CAWIGGTQDGNTIYF
TRBV30,TRBJ1-4,.,.,TGTGCCTGGAGTATGATTCGGGAAAAACTGTTTTTT,CAWSMIREKLFF
TRBV2,TRBJ2-5,.,TRBD2,TGTGCCAGCAGGTCGACTAGCGGCCAAGAGACCCAGTACTTC,CASRSTSGQETQYF
TRBV4-2,TRBJ2-7,.,TRBD1,TGTGCCAGCAGCCAAATGACAGGGGGTGCCTACGAGCAGTACTTC,CASSQMTGGAYEQYF
TRBV18,TRBJ1-1,.,.,TGTGCCAGCTCACAAGGGCTTATGAACACTGAAGCTTTCTTT,CASSQGLMNTEAFF
TRBV10-1,TRBJ2-3,.,.,TGCGCCAGCAGTGCCCCGTCGGGGGGCCTAAGCACAGATACGCAGTATTTT,CASSAPSGGLSTDTQYF
TRBV7-6,TRBJ2-7,.,TRBD2,TGTGCCAGCAGCTTAGCGGGGGGGGTAGACGAGCAGTACTTC,CASSLAGGVDEQYF